The 23 T cell receptor beta chains given below trace back to one sample, sequenced in a study of cytomegalovirus exposure and HLA in healthy donors. This PCR relied on a set of 60 Vbeta primers and 13 Jbeta primers. Clones were sequenced by immunoSEQ multiplex PCR, and TCRdb holds only the in-frame ones, with some missing. The repertoire consists of 100,000 or so clones, with 74% occurring once and the leading ten covering more than 2%. The sample comprised PBMCs. These receptors were obtained from a human donor in good health.

The rearrangement joins TRBV27 to TRBJ2-7; weak D call: TRBD2 (7 bases). The CDR3 loop spans 15 amino acids. Trimming shortened V by 3 bases and J by 6 bases, and 18 bases separated the two germline ends. CDR1 MNHEY and CDR2 SMNVEV come from the germline V gene (reference sequence). The CDR3 region is CASSFGGQGRFEQYF. For the CDR3, the DNA is TGTGCCAGCAGTTTCGGGGGGCAGGGTAGGTTCGAGCAGTACTTC.

The sample holds one count of this clone. The J gene is TRBJ1-2, the V gene TRBV6-5, with a tentative D call TRBD1 (5 bases). Germline values: CDR1 MNHEY, CDR2 SVGAGI. The V gene lost 6 bases and the J gene lost 4 bases, with 15 bases spanning the gap. The CDR3 totals 14 residues. CDR3 nucleotides: TGTGCCAGCAGACGGAACGGGGGTGGCTATGGCTACACCTTC. This gives the protein CASRRNGGGYGYTF.

This chain connects TRBV18 to TRBJ1-4, with D hard to call. This CDR3 spans 15 amino acids. CDR1 is KGHSH and CDR2 is LQKENI in the germline V gene. V was shortened by 2 bases and J by 3 bases, with 10 bases between the two germline ends. CDR3 nucleotides: TGTGCCAGCTCACCATGGCGGGGAGCTAATGAAAAACTGTTTTTT. Its protein product is CASSPWRGANEKLFF.

The V call is TRBV2, the J call TRBJ1-2; D is possibly TRBD1 (5 bases). In germline, CDR1 is SNHLY, CDR2 FYNNEI. The ends were cut back, 8 bases at V and 0 bases at J, with 10 bases in the middle. This CDR3 comprises 13 residues. In DNA, the CDR3 is TGTGCCAGCCGCAGGGAGGCTAACTATGGCTACACCTTC. It translates to CASRREANYGYTF.

A single count supports this clone. The rearrangement links TRBV10-1 to TRBJ2-1; 13 positions agree with TRBD2. The junction had 2 bases not matched to a gene; V was cut back by 2 bases and J by 4 bases. The CDR3 extends over 16 amino acids. Germline V gene lookup returns CDR1 WNHNN and CDR2 SYGVQD (reference sequence). In nucleotides, the CDR3 is TGCGCCAGCAGTGAGACTAGCGGGAGGGCATACAATGAGCAGTTCTTC. This encodes CASSETSGRAYNEQFF.

This clone has only one observation. This chain links TRBV7-9 with TRBJ2-7; TRBD1 is a possible D gene (6 bases). There are 12 residues in the CDR3. Germline CDR1 is SEHNR and CDR2 is FQNEAQ (reference sequence). Trimming took 5 bases from V and 6 from J, leaving 11 bases between them. The CDR3 region is CASSPDSAEQYF. In DNA form, the CDR3 reads TGTGCCAGCAGCCCGGACAGTGCCGAGCAGTACTTC. Drawing the rest from reference TRBV7-9 and TRBJ2-7, the complete variable domain is DTGVSQNPRHKITKRGQNVTFRCDPISEHNRLYWYRQTLGQGPEFLTYFQNEAQLEKSRLLSDRFSAERPKGSFSTLEIQRTEQGDSAMYLCASSPDSAEQYFGPGTRLTVT.

The table lists this clone with a few counts. The rearrangement uses TRBV2 and TRBJ1-2, with a possible D match to TRBD1 (6 bases). Germline V gives CDR1 SNHLY, CDR2 FYNNEI. The CDR3 sequence is 12 residues long. Trimming removed 6 bases at V and 5 bases at J, with 10 bases between. Here the CDR3 DNA reads TGTGCCAGCAGGAGGGACATATATGGCTACACCTTC. Protein product: CASRRDIYGYTF.

The chain has TRBV6-5 and TRBJ1-2; D is possibly TRBD1 (5 bases). The CDR3 extends over 13 amino acids. Per germline, CDR1 MNHEY and CDR2 SVGAGI. Trimming cost V 4 bases and J 7 bases, with 13 bases left between them. The DNA of the CDR3 is TGTGCCAGCAGTTGGTCGGGAGGGGCTGGCTACACCTTC. It specifies CASSWSGGAGYTF.

The rearrangement joins TRBV2 to TRBJ1-3, with D maybe TRBD1 (6 bases). This CDR3 region has 18 residues. CDR1 is SNHLY, CDR2 FYNNEI, per germline. Deletions cut 6 bases from V and 0 bases from J, with 21 bases between. CDR3 residues: CASRARGGERLSGNTIYF. Here the CDR3 DNA reads TGTGCCAGCAGAGCCAGGGGTGGGGAGAGACTCTCTGGAAACACCATATATTTT. Complete variable domain (other parts from reference TRBV2 and TRBJ1-3): EPEVTQTPSHQVTQMGQEVILRCVPISNHLYFYWYRQILGQKVEFLVSFYNNEISEKSEIFDDQFSVERPDGSNFTLKIRSTKLEDSAMYFCASRARGGERLSGNTIYFGEGSWLTVV.

The chain couples TRBV28 to TRBJ2-3; D gene uncertain. CDR1 and CDR2 from the germline V gene are MDHEN and SYDVKM. This CDR3 is built from 16 residues. V lost 2 bases, J lost 1 base, and 13 bases lay in between. The CDR3 is CASSLTSDYGTDTQYF. The CDR3 region has the DNA TGTGCCAGCAGTTTAACAAGCGATTACGGCACAGATACGCAGTATTTT.

The rearrangement uses TRBV7-9 and TRBJ2-7; 7 positions match TRBD2. The J segment lost 2 bases and the V segment lost 5 bases, leaving 18 bases of the junction unmatched. CDR1 and CDR2 from the germline V gene are SEHNR and FQNEAQ (reference sequence). The CDR3 runs to 18 residues. The CDR3 bases are TGTGCCAGCAGCCTATATCAGACTAGTGCGGGGAGGGCCTACGAGCAGTACTTC. Its protein product is CASSLYQTSAGRAYEQYF. Filled out from reference TRBV7-9 and TRBJ2-7, the complete variable domain reads DTGVSQNPRHKITKRGQNVTFRCDPISEHNRLYWYRQTLGQGPEFLTYFQNEAQLEKSRLLSDRFSAERPKGSFSTLEIQRTEQGDSAMYLCASSLYQTSAGRAYEQYFGPGTRLTVT.

The rearrangement uses TRBV7-9 and TRBJ2-1; TRBD1 is a possible D gene (5 bases). Germline V gene sequence: CDR1 SEHNR, CDR2 FQNEAQ (reference sequence). V was pared by 4 bases and J by 10 bases, with 11 bases between. This CDR3 is 12 amino acids long. For the CDR3, the DNA is TGTGCCAGCAGCTCCCAGGGTCACGAGCAGTTCTTC. This codes for CASSSQGHEQFF. The full variable domain, rest sourced from reference TRBV7-9 and TRBJ2-1, is DTGVSQNPRHKITKRGQNVTFRCDPISEHNRLYWYRQTLGQGPEFLTYFQNEAQLEKSRLLSDRFSAERPKGSFSTLEIQRTEQGDSAMYLCASSSQGHEQFFGPGTRLTVL.

The chain has TRBV18 and TRBJ2-2; the match to TRBD2 covers 10 bases. The germline V gene has CDR1 KGHSH and CDR2 LQKENI. After removal of 1 base from V and 1 base from J, the junction contained 3 bases not matched to a gene. The CDR3 length is 17 residues. The CDR3 loop is CASSPRASGRNTGELFF. CDR3 in DNA: TGTGCCAGCTCACCACGCGCTAGCGGGAGGAACACCGGGGAGCTGTTTTTT. Looking up the rest from reference TRBV18 and TRBJ2-2 gives the full variable domain: NAGVMQNPRHLVRRRGQEARLRCSPMKGHSHVYWYRQLPEEGLKFMVYLQKENIIDESGMPKERFSAEFPKEGPSILRIQQVVRGDSAAYFCASSPRASGRNTGELFFGEGSRLTVL.

Turning to this clone: Other DNA sequences from this sample encode an identical CDR3 as well. The chain uses TRBV7-9 and TRBJ1-3; TRBD1 aligns across 7 bases. The V gene end was trimmed by 6 bases and the J gene end by 2 bases; junction bases not matched to a gene: 1. Germline V gene sequence: CDR1 SEHNR, CDR2 FQNEAQ (reference sequence). The CDR3 spans 13 residues. The chain's CDR3 is CASRTGAGNTIYF. CDR3 sequence (DNA): TGTGCCAGCAGAACAGGGGCTGGAAACACCATATATTTT.

The rearrangement joins TRBV27 to TRBJ2-3; maybe TRBD1 (6 bases). Trimming removed 3 bases from V and 2 bases from J, with 12 bases in between. Germline V gene lookup returns CDR1 MNHEY and CDR2 SMNVEV (reference sequence). The CDR3 spans 15 residues. This chain's CDR3 is CASSFDRLLTDTQYF. In nucleotides, the CDR3 is TGTGCCAGCAGTTTCGACAGGCTGCTCACAGATACGCAGTATTTT.

The chain couples TRBV27 to TRBJ1-1; D perhaps matches TRBD1 (5 bases). Germline V gene lookup returns CDR1 MNHEY and CDR2 SMNVEV (reference sequence). Trimming shortened V by 3 bases and J by 0 bases, and 17 bases separated the two germline ends. This CDR3 contains 17 residues. The CDR3 coding sequence is TGTGCCAGCAGTTTCGCTGGGGCAGCGGGTGTGAACACTGAAGCTTTCTTT. Amino acids: CASSFAGAAGVNTEAFF.

This chain joins TRBV2 and TRBJ2-7, with TRBD2 identical over 11 bases. V dropped 6 bases and J dropped 3; count of bases not matched to a gene: 10. The CDR3 contains 16 residues. In germline, CDR1 is SNHLY, CDR2 FYNNEI. The CDR3: CASRQTSGGYNYEQYF. CDR3 bases: TGTGCCAGCAGACAAACTAGCGGGGGATACAACTACGAGCAGTACTTC.

The chain links TRBV6-1 to TRBJ2-7; a possible D gene is TRBD1 (6 bases). V was shortened by 4 bases and J by 0 bases, with 10 bases between the two germline ends. Germline CDR1 MNHNS, CDR2 SASEGT. The CDR3 has 14 amino acids. This chain's CDR3 is CASSVGGSSYEQYF. Written as DNA, the CDR3 is TGTGCCAGCAGTGTAGGGGGTAGCTCCTACGAGCAGTACTTC.

The rearrangement links TRBV28 to TRBJ1-5, with a possible D match to TRBD1 (5 bases). Germline-derived CDR1 and CDR2 are MDHEN and SYDVKM. This CDR3 is 15 amino acids long. V dropped 2 bases and J dropped 1 base, with 9 bases sitting between them. The CDR3 DNA reads TGTGCCAGCAGTTTAAGAAGGGGCAGCAATCAGCCCCAGCATTTT. It translates to CASSLRRGSNQPQHF.

The chain combines TRBV7-2 with TRBJ2-1; TRBD1 aligns across 7 bases. Germline CDR1 and CDR2: SGHTA and FQGNSA. The CDR3 is 13 residues long. Trimming at V came to 5 bases and at J to 7 bases, leaving 5 bases not matched to a gene. The CDR3 here is CASSPYRGNEQFF. CDR3 in DNA: TGTGCCAGCAGCCCGTACAGGGGAAATGAGCAGTTCTTC.

The chain couples TRBV27 to TRBJ1-3, with 8 positions matching TRBD1. With 4 bases clipped from V and 2 bases from J, the junction kept 7 bases outside the gene matches. Germline CDR1 reads MNHEY; CDR2 reads SMNVEV (reference sequence). The CDR3 length is 16 residues. In DNA, the CDR3 is TGTGCCAGCAGTTCAATTGCAGGGGGCACTGGAAACACCATATATTTT. Amino acids: CASSSIAGGTGNTIYF.

To note about this clone: A read error may produce the germline difference seen at one junction end. The rearrangement joins TRBV7-9 to TRBJ1-4, with D perhaps TRBD1 (6 bases). The CDR3 runs 16 residues. Looked up from germline, CDR1 is SEHNR and CDR2 is FQNEAQ (reference sequence). In DNA form, the CDR3 reads TGTTCCAGCAGCTTAGGGGGGAGGCGGGCTAATGAAAAACTGTTTTTT. Amino acids: CSSSLGGRRANEKLFF.

This clone was recorded a few times. This sequence joins TRBV27 and TRBJ2-7; perhaps TRBD1 as D (6 bases). Germline values: CDR1 MNHEY, CDR2 SMNVEV (reference sequence). This CDR3 has 17 residues. Trimming pared 3 bases from V and 7 bases from J, leaving 25 bases between. The CDR3 here is CASSFRGPGQAGLEQYF. The CDR3, as DNA: TGTGCCAGCAGTTTTAGGGGCCCGGGACAAGCTGGGTTAGAGCAGTACTTC.